Below, one T cell receptor (beta chain) is given with its context. The antigen is not known. This sample is drawn from a study of blood T cells in healthy people across ages. The germline CDR1 and CDR2 sequences are SQVTM and ANQGSEA. This CDR3 has 14 residues. V was cut by 4 bases and J by 0 bases, with 10 bases left in between. Study-wide findings and caveats: Both higher diversity and more naive CD4+ cells marked long-lived donors when set against aged donors. PBMC samples, being unsorted, prevented any conclusive comparison of naive and antigen-experienced cells.

PCR was performed a second time for roughly 7 to 11 cycles using a sample-barcoded 5' primer and a J-beta primer mix. TCRdb ran MiXCR on the 5' RACE reads and lists one entry per CDR3 protein. The sample shows about 1.4 million distinct CDR3 sequences, roughly 59% of them seen only once. J is TRBJ2-1 and V is TRBV29-1; no clear D gene. This receptor was obtained from a young man in good health. Sequenced: blood. The CDR3 sequence is CSVGRRISYNEQFF. The CDR3 DNA sequence: TGCAGCGTTGGAAGACGGATCTCCTACAATGAGCAGTTCTTC.